This entry lists 27 T cell receptor beta chains sequenced from one sample in a study of shared clonotypes between healthy human individuals. Generated by immunoSEQ multiplex PCR, the TCRdb table keeps only in-frame clones and is missing some. In the table there are some 2,100,000 clones, approximately 96% of which are singletons. Specimen: naive CD4+ T cells sorted from blood. Subset: CD45RA+ positively selected. Every receptor here comes from a man aged 18 to 30 in good health.

This clone has a single count. The chain recombines TRBV11-2 with TRBJ1-5; 7 bases are shared with TRBD1. The CDR3 is 15 residues long. V was clipped by 0 bases and J by 4 bases; unmatched bases: 3. Germline V gives CDR1 SGHAT, CDR2 FQNNGV. CDR3: CASSLEGTANQPQHF. Written as DNA, the CDR3 is TGTGCCAGCAGCTTAGAGGGGACAGCGAATCAGCCCCAGCATTTT.

The chain has TRBV11-3 and TRBJ2-1, with a weak D call TRBD2 (6 bases). This CDR3 is 15 amino acids long. In germline, CDR1 is SGHNT, CDR2 YENEEA. V was trimmed by 2 bases and J by 7 bases, leaving 15 bases between them. The CDR3 sequence: CASSLWAGKENEQFF. CDR3 bases: TGTGCCAGCAGCTTATGGGCGGGGAAGGAAAATGAGCAGTTCTTC.

The V gene is TRBV5-1, the J gene TRBJ1-2; 10 bases are shared with TRBD1. Germline CDR1 reads SGHRS; CDR2 reads YFSETQ. This CDR3 contains 15 residues. V was pared by 4 bases and J by 3 bases, with 6 bases of the junction left unmatched. The CDR3 is CASSPPTGGDYGYTF. CDR3 DNA sequence: TGCGCCAGCAGCCCTCCGACAGGGGGCGACTATGGCTACACCTTC. Full variable domain (remainder filled in from reference TRBV5-1 and TRBJ1-2): KAGVTQTPRYLIKTRGQQVTLSCSPISGHRSVSWYQQTPGQGLQFLFEYFSETQRNKGNFPGRFSGRQFSNSRSEMNVSTLELGDSALYLCASSPPTGGDYGYTFGSGTRLTVV.

The V call is TRBV10-1, the J call TRBJ2-3, with D tentatively TRBD2 (5 bases). In germline, CDR1 is WNHNN, CDR2 SYGVQD (reference sequence). With 2 bases removed from V and 7 bases from J, the gap between germline ends came to 13 bases. This CDR3 comprises 14 residues. CDR3 DNA: TGCGCCAGCAGTGAGGGAGCGGCTATGAATACGCAGTATTTT. It codes for CASSEGAAMNTQYF.

As concerns this clone: Additional DNA sequences in this sample encode the identical CDR3. V usage is TRBV5-1 and J usage is TRBJ2-7; D possibly corresponds to TRBD2 (5 bases). CDR1 SGHRS and CDR2 YFSETQ come from the germline V gene. There are 13 residues in the CDR3. The V gene lost 3 bases and the J gene lost 0 bases, with 7 bases spanning the gap. The CDR3 region has the DNA TGCGCCAGCAGCTCCAGCGGCTCCTACGAGCAGTACTTC. This encodes CASSSSGSYEQYF. The full variable domain, with the rest looked up from reference TRBV5-1 and TRBJ2-7, is KAGVTQTPRYLIKTRGQQVTLSCSPISGHRSVSWYQQTPGQGLQFLFEYFSETQRNKGNFPGRFSGRQFSNSRSEMNVSTLELGDSALYLCASSSSGSYEQYFGPGTRLTVT.

The chain employs TRBV5-1 and TRBJ1-1; no clear D gene. Looked up from germline, CDR1 is SGHRS and CDR2 is YFSETQ. The CDR3 is made up of 13 amino acids. Trimming cost V 3 bases and J 1 base, with 7 bases left between them. CDR3 in amino acids: CASSSNTNTEAFF. The CDR3 coding sequence is TGCGCCAGCAGCTCCAATACGAACACTGAAGCTTTCTTT.

This rearrangement joins TRBV28 to TRBJ1-5; 7 positions match TRBD1. Trimming took 5 bases from V and 3 from J; bases not matched to a gene: 1. The V gene's germline CDR1 is MDHEN and CDR2 SYDVKM. CDR3 length: 13 residues. For the CDR3, the DNA is TGTGCCAGCAGTACAGGGGTCAATCAGCCCCAGCATTTT. Amino acid sequence: CASSTGVNQPQHF.

This CDR3 reads CASSLVGGEKLFF. CDR3 DNA sequence: TGTGCCAGCAGCTTAGTAGGGGGGGAAAAACTGTTTTTT. The chain joins TRBV7-2 to TRBJ1-4, with D maybe TRBD1 (6 bases). The germline CDR1 and CDR2 sequences are SGHTA and FQGNSA. This CDR3 spans 13 amino acids. The V gene lost 1 base and the J gene lost 8 bases, with 8 bases spanning the gap.

CDR3 in amino acids: CASSQENRGSTEAFF. The CDR3 bases are TGCGCCAGCAGCCAAGAAAACAGGGGGAGCACTGAAGCTTTCTTT. This chain links TRBV4-3 with TRBJ1-1; 8 bases line up with TRBD1. The CDR3 consists of 15 residues. J was trimmed by 4 bases and V by 0 bases; bases with no gene match: 4. Germline CDR1 and CDR2: LGHNA and YSLEER.

The V call is TRBV9, the J call TRBJ1-2; 8 bases are a match to TRBD1. From germline, CDR1 is SGDLS and CDR2 YYNGEE. The V gene end was trimmed by 4 bases and the J gene end by 3 bases; junction bases not matched to a gene: 11. The length of the CDR3 is 16 residues. DNA of the CDR3: TGTGCCAGCAGCTCCCGACAGGGGCGATTAGACTATGGCTACACCTTC. Its protein product is CASSSRQGRLDYGYTF.

The chain employs TRBV19 and TRBJ1-6; 10 bases align to TRBD1. Germline V gives CDR1 LNHDA, CDR2 SQIVND (reference sequence). After removal of 8 bases from V and 6 bases from J, the junction contained 7 bases not matched to a gene. The CDR3 runs to 15 residues. CDR3 sequence: CASSAGTGVNSPLHF. The CDR3 bases are TGTGCCAGTTCCGCCGGGACAGGGGTTAATTCACCCCTCCACTTT.

The genes are TRBV18 and TRBJ1-6; no definite D call. This CDR3 has 14 residues. Germline CDR1 is KGHSH and CDR2 is LQKENI. Between the trimmed V and J ends, which lost 4 bases and 9 bases, there was a span of 13 bases. CDR3 nucleotides: TGTGCCAGCTCACTAAGCAGGATAAGTTCACCCCTCCACTTT. It specifies CASSLSRISSPLHF.

The gene calls are TRBV30 and TRBJ2-2; D possibly corresponds to TRBD2 (5 bases). The germline V and J ends were trimmed by 3 bases and 6 bases, with 14 bases remaining between them. Germline V gene sequence: CDR1 GTSNPN, CDR2 SVGIG (reference sequence). The CDR3 totals 14 residues. CDR3 residues: CAWSPGLYAGELFF. The CDR3, as DNA: TGTGCCTGGAGCCCCGGACTCTATGCCGGGGAGCTGTTTTTT.

The rearrangement links TRBV4-1 to TRBJ2-7; TRBD1 is a possible D gene (6 bases). Trimming stripped 1 base from V and 6 bases from J, with 16 bases between. Germline lookup yields CDR1 MGHRA and CDR2 YSYEKL. The CDR3 extends over 15 amino acids. The CDR3 bases are TGCGCCAGCAGCCAAGGTGGGACATCCAGGCGCGAGCAGTACTTC. It is translated as CASSQGGTSRREQYF.

The chain links TRBV6-1 to TRBJ1-5, with TRBD1 identical over 7 bases. This CDR3 contains 16 residues. Germline V gene lookup returns CDR1 MNHNS and CDR2 SASEGT. Trimming took 4 bases from V and 8 from J; bases not matched to a gene: 14. In DNA, the CDR3 is TGTGCCAGCAGTGCCCAAACCCGGGACAGAGGGGAGCCCCAGCATTTT. It yields the protein CASSAQTRDRGEPQHF.

The V gene is TRBV4-2, the J gene TRBJ1-4; D perhaps matches TRBD1 (5 bases). The CDR3 runs 14 residues. Germline-derived CDR1 and CDR2 are LGHNA and YNFKEQ. Trimming cost V 7 bases and J 8 bases, with 17 bases left between them. The DNA of the CDR3 is TGTGCCAGCAAGCCCGAAAGGGGTGGCGAAAAACTGTTTTTT. It codes for CASKPERGGEKLFF.

The gene calls are TRBV25-1 and TRBJ1-3; maybe TRBD1 (5 bases). The V gene lost 3 bases and the J gene lost 4 bases, with 10 bases spanning the gap. This CDR3 has 14 residues. Germline V lookup: CDR1 MGHDK, CDR2 SYGVNS. CDR3 nucleotide sequence: TGTGCCAGCAGTGACGTGGAGGGGGGAAACACCATATATTTT. Amino acids: CASSDVEGGNTIYF.

V usage is TRBV28 and J usage is TRBJ1-4; D call uncertain. The CDR3 covers 15 residues. CDR1 is MDHEN and CDR2 is SYDVKM in the germline V gene. V lost 6 bases and J 4 bases, leaving 15 bases between the germline ends. Here the CDR3 DNA reads TGTGCCAGCAGGCCCCCTGCGGGGTTTAATGAAAAACTGTTTTTT. This encodes CASRPPAGFNEKLFF. Full variable domain (remainder filled in from reference TRBV28 and TRBJ1-4): DVKVTQSSRYLVKRTGEKVFLECVQDMDHENMFWYRQDPGLGLRLIYFSYDVKMKEKGDIPEGYSVSREKKERFSLILESASTNQTSMYLCASRPPAGFNEKLFFGSGTQLSVL.

As to this clone: In the same sample, other DNA sequences code for this CDR3. In nucleotides, the CDR3 is TGTGCCAGCAGCTTGCCAGTGAACACTGAAGCTTTCTTT. Translation gives CASSLPVNTEAFF. The chain couples TRBV7-9 to TRBJ1-1; no firm D call. The CDR3 loop spans 13 amino acids. From germline, CDR1 is SEHNR and CDR2 FQNEAQ (reference sequence). V lost 3 bases, J lost 0 bases, and 5 bases lay in between. The full variable domain, in which reference TRBV7-9 and TRBJ1-1 provide the parts outside the CDR3, is DTGVSQNPRHKITKRGQNVTFRCDPISEHNRLYWYRQTLGQGPEFLTYFQNEAQLEKSRLLSDRFSAERPKGSFSTLEIQRTEQGDSAMYLCASSLPVNTEAFFGQGTRLTVV.

V gene TRBV27 combines with J gene TRBJ2-7, with TRBD2 as a possible D gene (5 bases). The V gene's germline CDR1 is MNHEY and CDR2 SMNVEV (reference sequence). Trimming stripped 3 bases from V and 0 bases from J, with 9 bases between. This CDR3 region has 14 residues. DNA of the CDR3: TGTGCCAGCAGTTTCGACGGGATCTCCTACGAGCAGTACTTC. It yields the protein CASSFDGISYEQYF.

This clone was counted once. This chain uses TRBV6-5 with TRBJ2-1, with TRBD2 identical over 11 bases. The CDR3 consists of 14 residues. With V trimmed by 7 bases and J by 7 bases, 6 bases remained unmatched. The germline V gene has CDR1 MNHEY and CDR2 SVGAGI. The CDR3 nucleotides read TGTGCCAGCAAGGCACTAGCGGGAGATAATGAGCAGTTCTTC. Encoded protein: CASKALAGDNEQFF.

The V gene is TRBV7-9, the J gene TRBJ2-7; 7 bases fit TRBD1. The CDR3 is made up of 13 amino acids. The ends lost 10 bases at V and 6 bases at J; junction bases unmatched: 12. Germline loops: CDR1 SEHNR, CDR2 FQNEAQ (reference sequence). CDR3 protein: CATEGANNLEQYF. The CDR3 DNA is TGTGCCACCGAGGGGGCAAATAATCTCGAGCAGTACTTC.

This clone occurred once. The chain employs TRBV10-3 and TRBJ2-1; TRBD2 is a possible D gene (5 bases). Trimming shortened V by 7 bases and J by 0 bases, and 10 bases separated the two germline ends. This CDR3 is 14 amino acids long. Germline V gene lookup returns CDR1 ENHRY and CDR2 SYGVKD. The CDR3, as DNA: TGTGCCATCACCGGGAACCCCTCCTACAATGAGCAGTTCTTC. Translated, it gives CAITGNPSYNEQFF.

The chain couples TRBV9 to TRBJ1-1; D may be TRBD1 (6 bases). Germline V gene lookup returns CDR1 SGDLS and CDR2 YYNGEE. The V end lost 3 bases, the J end lost 0 bases, and 12 bases lay between the germline ends. This CDR3 spans 15 amino acids. CDR3 protein: CASSAADSLNTEAFF. The CDR3 nucleotides read TGTGCCAGCAGCGCGGCGGACAGTTTGAACACTGAAGCTTTCTTT.

V usage is TRBV5-6 and J usage is TRBJ1-6; TRBD1 is a possible D gene (5 bases). Germline V gene data show CDR1 as SGHDT and CDR2 as YYEEEE. The CDR3 covers 12 residues. V dropped 4 bases and J dropped 11 bases, with 10 bases sitting between them. CDR3 nucleotide sequence: TGTGCCAGCAGCCGGGGGGGTACACCCCTCCACTTT. Translated, it gives CASSRGGTPLHF.

V gene TRBV7-6 combines with J gene TRBJ1-1; no clear D. Trimming removed 1 base from V and 0 bases from J, with 3 bases in between. The CDR3 runs to 13 residues. From germline, CDR1 is SGHVS and CDR2 FNYEAQ. CDR3 bases: TGTGCCAGCAGCTTAGGGATGAACACTGAAGCTTTCTTT. Protein product: CASSLGMNTEAFF. Full variable domain (outside the CDR3, taken from reference TRBV7-6 and TRBJ1-1): GAGVSQSPRYKVTKRGQDVALRCDPISGHVSLYWYRQALGQGPEFLTYFNYEAQQDKSGLPNDRFSAERPEGSISTLTIQRTEQRDSAMYRCASSLGMNTEAFFGQGTRLTVV.

Note on this clone: Other DNA sequences within the sample encode an identical CDR3. The J gene is TRBJ2-3, the V gene TRBV4-3; unclear D gene. Trimming stripped 0 bases from V and 2 bases from J, with 6 bases between. Germline V lookup: CDR1 LGHNA, CDR2 YSLEER. The CDR3 loop spans 14 amino acids. The CDR3 loop is CASSQDHPTDTQYF. The CDR3 DNA reads TGCGCCAGCAGCCAAGATCACCCCACAGATACGCAGTATTTT.